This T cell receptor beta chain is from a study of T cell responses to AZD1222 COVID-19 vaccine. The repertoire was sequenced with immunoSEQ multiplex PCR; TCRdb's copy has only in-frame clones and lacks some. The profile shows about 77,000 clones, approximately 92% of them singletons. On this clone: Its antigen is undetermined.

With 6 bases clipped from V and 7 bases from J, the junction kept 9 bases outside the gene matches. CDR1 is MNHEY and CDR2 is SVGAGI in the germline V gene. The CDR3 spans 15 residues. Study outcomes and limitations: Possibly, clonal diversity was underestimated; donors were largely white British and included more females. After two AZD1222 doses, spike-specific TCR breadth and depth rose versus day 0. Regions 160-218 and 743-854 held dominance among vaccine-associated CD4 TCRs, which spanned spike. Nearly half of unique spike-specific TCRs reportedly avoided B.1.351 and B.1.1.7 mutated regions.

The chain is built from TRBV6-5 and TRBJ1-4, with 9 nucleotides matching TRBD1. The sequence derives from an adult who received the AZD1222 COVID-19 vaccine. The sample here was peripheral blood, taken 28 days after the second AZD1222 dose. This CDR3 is CASSTNRGRSEKLFF. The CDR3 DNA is TGTGCCAGCAGCACTAACAGGGGGCGAAGTGAAAAACTGTTTTTT.